This T cell receptor beta chain was sequenced in a study of beta chain features in type 1 diabetes (dated by TCRdb to 2016 to 2019). Background for the entire study: Mean age, gender distribution, total cell number and subset yield were not different between patients and healthy donors. A total of just under 110,000,000 sorted cells were examined across all samples, and RNA yield correlated strongly with the number of cells per subset. Naive and central memory subsets were obtained from all 30 or so donors, but regulatory and stem cell-like memory subsets were isolated from only 8 patients and roughly eight healthy donors. In the study, TCRB repertoires of sorted circulating CD4+ T cell subsets from recently diagnosed type 1 diabetes patients were compared with those of matched healthy donors. The full study reports these points: The naive, central memory and regulatory TCRB repertoires appeared to resemble one another more closely among patients than among healthy donors. A moderate but significant shortening of TCRB CDR3 length was observed in type 1 diabetes patients in all four CD4+ subsets. Only small numbers of individuals were included in the HLA sub-analyses, which left unresolved whether HLA type had any influence on TCRB rearrangement. At VDJ recombination sites, type 1 diabetes patients had fewer insertions and more deleted nucleotides, which implies abnormalities in thymic rearrangement. Because cDNA was sequenced instead of genomic DNA, highly expressing activated cells could be over-represented, though the groups showed no difference in activation or CD3 levels. Shorter templates might have been favored by PCR, but patient and control samples were amplified and corrected together, so both groups would have been affected equally by any skew.

The High Capacity cDNA Reverse Transcription Kit was used to reverse transcribe all of the isolated RNA, meaning that expressed TCRB transcripts were what got sequenced. Deep immunoSEQ sequencing was applied to naive, central memory and regulatory T cell samples, giving an average of about 3.57 million total reads per sample. After sorted cells were lysed in RLT buffer, RNA was extracted with DNase-treated RNeasy Micro or Mini kits, with the choice depending on cell number. Each cell subset was processed on its own to prevent cross-contamination, while patient and healthy donor samples were processed together. The immunoSEQ multiplex PCR was used to amplify TCRB sequences from cDNA, generating 87-bp fragments that spanned the CDR3 region. Sequencing of the amplicons was performed on the Illumina HiSeq platform. The original pipeline was this. PCR bias was corrected computationally using synthetic template baselines, and reads within Hamming distance 2 were collapsed, with unmergeable singletons discarded. Reads were aligned against IMGT to assign V, D and J genes, CDR3 length and insertions or deletions at six rearrangement sites. Within each subset, clonotype counts were normalized to sorted cell number, and only after that were true diversity and Gini coefficients computed with the tcR R package. The overlap coefficient, calculated on TCRB nucleotide sequences, was used to quantify repertoire sharing. Out-of-frame TCRB sequences from naive cells were analyzed to stand in for the pre-selection repertoire. TCRdb holds this immuneACCESS table with in-frame rearrangements only. Some clones are missing; in checked studies, unresolved V genes explain under half, and the rest has no known cause. V, J and clone size derive from that table, while D and trimming were established from the DNA sequence. Across this sample there are 350,000 to 450,000 clones, with approximately 14% seen only once. The leading ten clones occupy around 0.039% of the sample.

A single peripheral blood draw of approximately 110 mL on average was collected from each donor into heparinised tubes. A BD FACSAria II was used to sort naive, central memory, regulatory and stem cell-like memory CD4+ T cells with a panel that included CD45RO, CCR7, CD25, CD127, CD95 and CD27. Purity was above 95% for every sorted population. PBMCs were separated immediately by Lymphoprep density gradient centrifugation and were stained directly, without being cultured. To minimize batch effects, samples were stained and sorted in pairs, one healthy donor with one patient per experiment. The CDR3 starts with the cysteine, ends with the phenylalanine, and has 18 residues. The only DNA kept is the CDR3, 54 bases in frame from the first base. Relative to germline, V is 4 bases shorter and J is 3 bases shorter, with 24 bases between their ends. The germline V gene supplies CDR1 MGHRA and CDR2 YSYEKL.

The sample holds a few counts of this clone. The clone's antigen remains unknown. The record has no base qualities; no much larger clone is one base away. This receptor was obtained from a man aged 25-45 years in good health. The sequence joins TRBV4-1 to TRBJ2-5; the D region possibly corresponds to TRBD2 (5 bases align). Sample: naive CD4+ T cells from blood. Sample cell subset or site, as interpreted from the label and publication: true naive CD4+ T cells. The nucleotide sequence reads TGCGCCAGCAGCCTTACGATAGATAGCGTGCAAAGAAAAGAGACCCAGTACTTC. Its protein product is CASSLTIDSVQRKETQYF.